The T cell receptor beta chain described here comes from a study of T-cell reconstitution after alpha-beta-depleted transplantation in children. Study-wide findings and caveats: Expanded graft clones numbering several hundred reportedly gave rise to alpha-beta T cells about two months after transplant. Some patients owed their high day-60 TCRbeta diversity to surviving recipient T cells and thymic progenitors.

Per germline, CDR1 ENHRY and CDR2 SYGVKD. This CDR3 spans 15 amino acids. With 8 bases clipped from V and 2 bases from J, the junction kept 6 bases outside the gene matches. This sample's TCRbeta library carried unique molecular identifier barcodes. Each CDR3 protein gets one entry after TCRdb re-called the PCR reads with MiXCR. The table records 450,000 to 600,000 distinct CDR3 sequences, over 10% of them present only once. This clonotype was counted many times. Its antigen is unknown. This sequence originates from a male patient between 5 and 17 years old who had a stem cell transplant for acute myeloid leukemia, so the T cells may come from the graft donor. The material sequenced was PBMCs, mostly from graft donor cells, taken 360 days after TCRalphabeta/CD19-depleted stem cell transplant. The J gene is TRBJ2-1, the V gene TRBV10-3; 10 positions match TRBD2. The CDR3 DNA reads as TGTGCCATCGGGCGGACTAGCGGTCCCTACAATGAGCAGTTCTTC. This sequence encodes CAIGRTSGPYNEQFF.